This T cell receptor beta chain was sequenced during a study of cytomegalovirus exposure and HLA in healthy donors. The length of the CDR3 is 16 residues. V dropped 2 bases and J dropped 6; count of bases not matched to a gene: 6. Looked up from germline, CDR1 is MNHEY and CDR2 is SVGAGI. Primers: 60 Vbeta forward and 13 Jbeta reverse. Profiled with immunoSEQ multiplex PCR; TCRdb holds only in-frame clones, not every one. The sample holds around 200,000 clones, around 79% seen once. Notes on this clone: Antigen: not known.

Study-wide findings and caveats: According to a later analysis, most TCR beta chains associated with CMV appeared HLA-restricted. Sequencing likely generated an artifact that appeared as a cluster of highly shared sequence variants.

At sampling all donors were nominally healthy, likely with unrecorded immune exposures. Sequenced input: PBMCs. The source is a man aged 18 to 30 in good health and CMV-seronegative. The chain employs TRBV6-5 and TRBJ2-3; the match to TRBD2 covers 12 bases. CDR3 nucleotides: TGTGCCAGCAGTTACGAACTAGCGGGAGGTTTGGATACGCAGTATTTT. It translates to CASSYELAGGLDTQYF.